This T cell receptor beta chain was sequenced for a study of blood T cell repertoires in COVID-19. Method: immunoSEQ multiplex PCR; TCRdb's copy keeps in-frame clones and lacks some. The table records about 110,000 clones, 89% of them present only once. The CDR3 totals 12 residues. The ends lost 6 bases at V and 9 bases at J; junction bases unmatched: 5. Germline CDR1 MNHEY, CDR2 SVGAGI. The sequence was obtained from a man between 35 and 55 years old with active or convalescent COVID-19. The sample consisted of peripheral blood. The rearrangement joins TRBV6-5 to TRBJ2-1; 7 nucleotides align to TRBD2. CDR3 coding DNA: TGTGCCAGCAGACCTTGGGGGGGTGAGCAGTTCTTC. Protein: CASRPWGGEQFF.